These 5 T cell receptor beta chains were sequenced from one sample in a study of long-term antiretroviral therapy in people with HIV. Researchers ran immunoSEQ v3.0 at survey level. TCRdb keeps only in-frame clones here, not all; method: immunoSEQ multiplex PCR. Here the sample spans around 37,000 clones, 85% being singletons. The input for sequencing was unsorted PBMCs, taken roughly 3.5 years after starting antiretroviral therapy. The origin of the receptors is a man aged 18 to 35 with HIV.

In this sample, this clone turned up once. The CDR3 DNA reads TGTGCCAGCAGCGTAGCACAGCTACAAAGCACAGATACGCAGTATTTT. Its translation: CASSVAQLQSTDTQYF. This chain links TRBV9 with TRBJ2-3, with D hard to call. Germline CDR1 is SGDLS and CDR2 is YYNGEE. V dropped 0 bases and J dropped 0 bases, with 11 bases sitting between them. This CDR3 has 16 amino acids.

The V and J genes are TRBV15 and TRBJ2-4, with 7 bases matching TRBD1. Germline CDR1 is LNHNV and CDR2 is YYDKDF (reference sequence). The CDR3 loop spans 14 amino acids. Trimming removed 5 bases from V and 5 bases from J; junction bases left unmatched: 6. As DNA, the CDR3 is TGTGCCACCAGCCCCCACAGGGGTGAAAACATTCAGTACTTC. Protein sequence: CATSPHRGENIQYF.

The V call is TRBV27, the J call TRBJ1-1, with unresolved D. Trimming removed 0 bases from V and 4 bases from J, with 12 bases in between. This CDR3 spans 15 amino acids. The germline V gene has CDR1 MNHEY and CDR2 SMNVEV (reference sequence). Here the CDR3 reads CASSLSRQVGTEAFF. The CDR3 nucleotides read TGTGCCAGCAGTTTATCGCGGCAGGTAGGCACTGAAGCTTTCTTT.

This clone was detected only once. The chain recombines TRBV5-1 with TRBJ2-1; unclear D gene. The CDR3 sequence is 16 residues long. Germline V CDR1 and CDR2: SGHRS, YFSETQ. The V end lost 1 base, the J end lost 2 bases, and 13 bases lay between the germline ends. CDR3 DNA: TGCGCCAGCAGCTTGTATTGGGGTACGACCTACAATGAGCAGTTCTTC. It yields the protein CASSLYWGTTYNEQFF. Variable domain in full (rest from reference TRBV5-1 and TRBJ2-1): KAGVTQTPRYLIKTRGQQVTLSCSPISGHRSVSWYQQTPGQGLQFLFEYFSETQRNKGNFPGRFSGRQFSNSRSEMNVSTLELGDSALYLCASSLYWGTTYNEQFFGPGTRLTVL.

This chain joins TRBV6-1 and TRBJ1-2; TRBD1 aligns across 7 bases. CDR3 size: 15 residues. Germline CDR1 is MNHNS and CDR2 is SASEGT. Trimming removed 6 bases from V and 7 bases from J; junction bases left unmatched: 14. CDR3 loop: CASRGAGTAVGGYTF. The CDR3 DNA is TGTGCCAGCAGGGGGGCCGGGACAGCGGTCGGTGGCTACACCTTC.